The 28 T cell receptor beta chains listed next were all sequenced from one sample in a study of blood T cell repertoires in COVID-19. This table comes from immunoSEQ multiplex PCR, and its TCRdb copy is limited to in-frame clones, with some not included. The profile shows around 300,000 clones, about 91% of them singletons. Specimen: peripheral blood. The source of these receptors is a woman in her twenties or thirties with COVID-19, enrolled during active disease.

The CDR3 coding sequence is TGTGCCAGCAGCCAAGATCTTATAAGGGGCCGTAACACTGAAGCTTTCTTT. Its protein product is CASSQDLIRGRNTEAFF. The V call is TRBV14, the J call TRBJ1-1; possible D gene TRBD1, 5 bases. The V gene's germline CDR1 is SGHDN and CDR2 FVKESK. Trimming left V 0 bases short and J 2 bases short, with 16 bases between. The CDR3 contains 17 residues.

The sample holds a few counts of this clone. The V call is TRBV6-5, the J call TRBJ1-6, with D perhaps TRBD1 (5 bases). With 6 bases removed from V and 9 bases from J, the gap between germline ends came to 18 bases. The CDR3 extends over 15 amino acids. CDR1 and CDR2 from the germline V gene are MNHEY and SVGAGI. Here the CDR3 reads CASRPPGGESSPLHF. CDR3 nucleotides: TGTGCCAGCAGACCCCCGGGGGGGGAGAGTTCACCCCTCCACTTT.

DNA for the CDR3: TGTGCCAGCAGCTTACGGCAGCCCGGGTCTCTGTCCTCGTACAATGAGCAGTTCTTC. This sequence encodes CASSLRQPGSLSSYNEQFF. The genes are TRBV7-2 and TRBJ2-1; D uncertain. Looked up from germline, CDR1 is SGHTA and CDR2 is FQGNSA. Trimming cost V 2 bases and J 4 bases, with 24 bases left between them. The CDR3 extends over 19 amino acids.

The gene calls are TRBV6-5 and TRBJ1-1; 10 nucleotides agree with TRBD1. Germline V gene data show CDR1 as MNHEY and CDR2 as SVGAGI. The CDR3 is 15 residues long. V lost 2 bases and J lost 3; bases outside the gene matches: 3. The CDR3 region has the DNA TGTGCCAGCAGTTACGGGGGGACAGGGGACACTGAAGCTTTCTTT. The encoded protein is CASSYGGTGDTEAFF.

The genes are TRBV11-2 and TRBJ2-1; TRBD1 matches 8 bases. Germline trimming cut 2 bases from V and 4 bases from J; bases unmatched to any gene: 13. CDR1 and CDR2 (germline): SGHAT, FQNNGV. There are 18 residues in the CDR3. DNA for the CDR3: TGTGCCAGCAGCTTAATAAAGGTCCGGGACAGGCCGTACAATGAGCAGTTCTTC. It encodes CASSLIKVRDRPYNEQFF.

The chain uses TRBV25-1 and TRBJ1-6; D uncertain. CDR3 length equals 14 residues. Germline CDR1 MGHDK, CDR2 SYGVNS. The V end was cut by 8 bases, the J end by 10 bases, with 18 bases between. CDR3 amino acids: CASSPPTSLSPLHF. The CDR3 region has the DNA TGTGCCAGCTCGCCGCCAACTTCTTTATCACCCCTCCACTTT.

This chain joins TRBV5-1 and TRBJ1-1; tentative D call: TRBD1 (6 bases). V dropped 0 bases and J dropped 11 bases, with 17 bases sitting between them. Germline values: CDR1 SGHRS, CDR2 YFSETQ. There are 14 residues in the CDR3. CDR3 DNA sequence: TGCGCCAGCAGCTTGGCCGCGGGGGCGAAGATGGCTTTCTTT. This sequence encodes CASSLAAGAKMAFF.

The chain recombines TRBV19 with TRBJ1-1; TRBD1 agrees at 7 bases. The J segment lost 1 base and the V segment lost 5 bases, leaving 4 bases of the junction unmatched. Per the germline V gene, CDR1 is LNHDA and CDR2 is SQIVND (reference sequence). The CDR3 sequence is 14 residues long. The CDR3 region is CASSWAGGNTEAFF. DNA for the CDR3: TGTGCCAGTAGTTGGGCAGGGGGGAACACTGAAGCTTTCTTT.

This clone appeared a single time. The chain combines TRBV19 with TRBJ1-6, with D uncertain. V lost 5 bases to trimming and J lost 7 bases, with 6 bases between them. The CDR3 consists of 12 residues. The germline CDR1 and CDR2 sequences are LNHDA and SQIVND (reference sequence). The DNA for the CDR3 is TGTGCCAGTAGTGCGGCCAATTCACCCCTCCACTTT. It yields the protein CASSAANSPLHF.

The V call is TRBV30, the J call TRBJ2-7, with 11 bases lining up with TRBD1. The CDR3 runs 14 residues. Germline V gene data show CDR1 as GTSNPN and CDR2 as SVGIG (reference sequence). Trimming at V came to 5 bases and at J to 7 bases, leaving 10 bases not matched to a gene. The chain's CDR3 is CAWARTGGLWEQYF. DNA of the CDR3: TGTGCCTGGGCCCGGACAGGGGGCCTTTGGGAGCAGTACTTC.

The table lists this clone with a count of one. This chain joins TRBV11-1 and TRBJ2-2; TRBD2 agrees at 10 bases. V lost 5 bases to trimming and J lost 7 bases; unmatched junction nucleotides: 7. The CDR3 contains 15 residues. Germline V gene data show CDR1 as SGHAT and CDR2 as FQDESV (reference sequence). The CDR3 DNA is TGTGCCAGCAGCAACCAGCGGGGGGGCCACGGGGAGCTGTTTTTT. Translating gives CASSNQRGGHGELFF.

CDR3 sequence (DNA): TGTGCCAGTAGACCCCCAGGGATGCAGAATTCACCCCTCCACTTT. As protein: CASRPPGMQNSPLHF. The chain uses TRBV19 and TRBJ1-6, with D perhaps matching TRBD1 (5 bases). The germline V gene encodes CDR1 LNHDA and CDR2 SQIVND (reference sequence). Trimming shortened V by 6 bases and J by 7 bases, and 16 bases separated the two germline ends. This CDR3 has 15 amino acids.

The chain is built from TRBV11-3 and TRBJ1-1; TRBD1 is a possible D gene (6 bases). CDR3 length equals 16 residues. Germline CDR1 is SGHNT and CDR2 is YENEEA. With 5 bases removed from V and 1 base from J, the gap between germline ends came to 17 bases. This chain's CDR3 is CASSISSGTQNTEAFF. CDR3 in DNA: TGTGCCAGCAGCATAAGTTCCGGGACACAGAACACTGAAGCTTTCTTT.

This chain links TRBV6-2 or TRBV6-3 with TRBJ1-1, with TRBD1 as a possible D gene (5 bases). V shed 5 bases and J shed 6 bases, with 19 bases lying between them. The CDR3 runs to 15 residues. Germline V gives CDR1 MNHEY, CDR2 SVGEGT. The CDR3 DNA reads TGTGCCAGCAGTCATTCCGGACGGGGGTACGCTGAAGCTTTCTTT. Translated: CASSHSGRGYAEAFF.

V is TRBV19 and J is TRBJ1-4; TRBD1 might be the D (5 bases). Trimming shortened V by 7 bases and J by 7 bases, and 19 bases separated the two germline ends. The CDR3 is made up of 15 amino acids. Germline V lookup: CDR1 LNHDA, CDR2 SQIVND (reference sequence). This chain's CDR3 is CASKVFHQGSEKLFF. The CDR3 DNA sequence: TGTGCCAGTAAGGTGTTTCACCAGGGAAGTGAAAAACTGTTTTTT.

The gene calls are TRBV5-4 and TRBJ2-4, with 11 bases lining up with TRBD2. Germline V gives CDR1 SGHNT, CDR2 YYREEE (reference sequence). Germline trimming cut 1 base from V and 6 bases from J; bases unmatched to any gene: 3. The CDR3 is 15 residues long. The CDR3 DNA follows: TGTGCCAGCAGCTTGACTAGCGGGGGAGTAAACATTCAGTACTTC. Translating gives CASSLTSGGVNIQYF.

The chain is built from TRBV11-3 and TRBJ2-7; TRBD1 is a possible D gene (6 bases). CDR3 length: 14 residues. V was trimmed by 2 bases and J by 0 bases, leaving 8 bases between them. Germline V gene lookup returns CDR1 SGHNT and CDR2 YENEEA. The CDR3 here is CASSLRQASYEQYV. CDR3 coding DNA: TGTGCCAGCAGCTTACGACAGGCCTCCTACGAGCAGTACGTC.

J is TRBJ2-6 and V is TRBV20-1; D is unresolved. Per germline, CDR1 DFQATT and CDR2 SNEGSKA (reference sequence). This CDR3 contains 11 residues. V lost 3 bases to trimming and J lost 13 bases, with 10 bases between them. CDR3 bases: TGCAGTGCTAGGGGCATAGAGGTCCTGACTTTC. Encoded protein: CSARGIEVLTF.

This clone was picked up a small number of times. This chain connects TRBV11-2 to TRBJ1-1; D call uncertain. V lost 6 bases, J lost 5 bases, and 16 bases lay in between. This CDR3 comprises 14 residues. Germline values: CDR1 SGHAT, CDR2 FQNNGV. CDR3: CASSNFLGGTEAFF. The CDR3, as DNA: TGTGCCAGCAGTAATTTCTTAGGAGGGACTGAAGCTTTCTTT.

This clone was seen once. V gene TRBV11-2 combines with J gene TRBJ1-5; D is uncertain. V shed 0 bases and J shed 6 bases, with 6 bases lying between them. The CDR3 is made up of 13 amino acids. Germline CDR1 is SGHAT and CDR2 is FQNNGV. CDR3 loop: CASSLDGSQPQHF. CDR3 coding DNA: TGTGCCAGCAGCTTAGACGGTAGTCAGCCCCAGCATTTT.

V gene TRBV18 combines with J gene TRBJ1-6; unclear D gene. The V gene's germline CDR1 is KGHSH and CDR2 LQKENI. The CDR3 is 15 residues long. Deletions cut 3 bases from V and 7 bases from J, with 13 bases between. As DNA, the CDR3 is TGTGCCAGCTCACCGAGGCCCAGCACGAATTCACCCCTCCACTTT. The encoded protein is CASSPRPSTNSPLHF.

This chain joins TRBV2 and TRBJ1-6, with a possible D match to TRBD1 (5 bases). CDR1 and CDR2 (germline): SNHLY, FYNNEI. The CDR3 covers 13 residues. V dropped 8 bases and J dropped 9 bases, with 14 bases sitting between them. DNA of the CDR3: TGTGCCAGCGGATACGGGGGGACTTCACCCCTCCACTTT. As protein: CASGYGGTSPLHF.

The rearrangement links TRBV9 to TRBJ2-1; weak D call: TRBD1 (5 bases). The CDR3 extends over 12 amino acids. Germline CDR1 and CDR2: SGDLS and YYNGEE. The V end was cut by 3 bases, the J end by 10 bases, with 11 bases between. The DNA of the CDR3 is TGTGCCAGCAGCGGGGGCCAGTACGAGCAGTTCTTC. Amino acids: CASSGGQYEQFF.

The chain carries TRBV10-3 and TRBJ1-4; 10 positions match TRBD1. CDR3 length: 15 amino acids. CDR1 ENHRY and CDR2 SYGVKD come from the germline V gene. Trimming cost V 2 bases and J 7 bases; bases outside gene matches: 4. The chain's CDR3 is CAISEGQGVSEKLFF. The DNA of the CDR3 is TGTGCCATCAGTGAGGGACAGGGGGTTTCTGAAAAACTGTTTTTT.

J is TRBJ1-3 and V is TRBV18; D perhaps matches TRBD1 (5 bases). The length of the CDR3 is 17 residues. V shed 1 base and J shed 2 bases, with 15 bases lying between them. Germline CDR1 is KGHSH and CDR2 is LQKENI. Written as DNA, the CDR3 is TGTGCCAGCTCACCACGGCAACTCAGGGAAGCTGGAAACACCATATATTTT. Its translation: CASSPRQLREAGNTIYF. Complete variable domain (other parts from reference TRBV18 and TRBJ1-3): NAGVMQNPRHLVRRRGQEARLRCSPMKGHSHVYWYRQLPEEGLKFMVYLQKENIIDESGMPKERFSAEFPKEGPSILRIQQVVRGDSAAYFCASSPRQLREAGNTIYFGEGSWLTVV.

The rearrangement joins TRBV3-1 (or the pseudogene TRBV3-2) to TRBJ2-2, with 7 bases identical to TRBD2. This CDR3 comprises 15 residues. Germline CDR1 LGHDT, CDR2 YNNKEL (reference sequence). Trimming cost V 4 bases and J 6 bases; bases outside gene matches: 8. The CDR3 nucleotides read TGTGCCAGCAGCCCCCCGTGGGGGGGTGCCGGGGAGCTGTTTTTT. Translating gives CASSPPWGGAGELFF.

The chain recombines TRBV3-1 (or the pseudogene TRBV3-2) with TRBJ1-1; 8 bases align to TRBD1. Per the germline V gene, CDR1 is LGHDT and CDR2 is YNNKEL (reference sequence). The junction had 8 bases not matched to a gene; V was cut back by 6 bases and J by 5 bases. The CDR3 has 14 residues. The CDR3 spells CASSSLDRVTEAFF. The CDR3 coding sequence is TGTGCCAGCAGTTCTCTGGACAGGGTTACTGAAGCTTTCTTT.

The chain employs TRBV12-5 and TRBJ2-2; no clear D. Germline CDR1 and CDR2: LGHNT and FRNRAP. The V end was cut by 7 bases, the J end by 3 bases, with 3 bases between. The CDR3 consists of 11 residues. For the CDR3, the DNA is TGTGCTAGTGCCTACACCGGGGAGCTGTTTTTT. It translates to CASAYTGELFF.